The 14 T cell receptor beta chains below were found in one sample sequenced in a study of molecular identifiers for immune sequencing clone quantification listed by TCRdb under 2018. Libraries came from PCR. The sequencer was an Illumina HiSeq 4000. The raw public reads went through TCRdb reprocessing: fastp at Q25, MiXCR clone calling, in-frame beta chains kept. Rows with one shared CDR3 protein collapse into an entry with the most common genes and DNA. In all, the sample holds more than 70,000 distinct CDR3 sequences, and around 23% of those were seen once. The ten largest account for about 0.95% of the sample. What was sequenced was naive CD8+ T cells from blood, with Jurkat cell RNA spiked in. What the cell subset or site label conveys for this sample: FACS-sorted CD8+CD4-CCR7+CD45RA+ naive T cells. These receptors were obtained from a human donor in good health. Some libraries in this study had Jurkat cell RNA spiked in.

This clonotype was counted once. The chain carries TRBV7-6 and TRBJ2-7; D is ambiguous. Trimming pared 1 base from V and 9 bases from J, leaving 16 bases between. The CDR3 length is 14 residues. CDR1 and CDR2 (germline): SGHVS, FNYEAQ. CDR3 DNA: TGTGCCAGCAGCTTAGAGGCAGGTGGCCACGGGCAGTACTTC. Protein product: CASSLEAGGHGQYF.

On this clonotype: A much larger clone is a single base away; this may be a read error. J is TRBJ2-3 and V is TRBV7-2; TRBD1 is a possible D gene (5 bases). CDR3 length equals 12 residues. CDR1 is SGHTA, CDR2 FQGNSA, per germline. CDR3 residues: CASSFLTDAQYF. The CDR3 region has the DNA TGTGCCAGCAGCTTTTTGACAGATGCGCAGTATTTT.

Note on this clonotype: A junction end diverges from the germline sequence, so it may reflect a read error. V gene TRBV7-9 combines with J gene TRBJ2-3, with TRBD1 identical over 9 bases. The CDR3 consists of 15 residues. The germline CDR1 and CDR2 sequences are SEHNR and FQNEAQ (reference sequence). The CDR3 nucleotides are TGTGCCAGCAGCCCCCGGGACAGGGACACAGGTACGCAGTATTTT. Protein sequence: CASSPRDRDTGTQYF.

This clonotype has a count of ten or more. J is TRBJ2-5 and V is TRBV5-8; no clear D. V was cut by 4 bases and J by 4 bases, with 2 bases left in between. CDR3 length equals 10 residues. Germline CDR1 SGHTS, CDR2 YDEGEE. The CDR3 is CASSVETQYF. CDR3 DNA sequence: TGTGCCAGCAGCGTAGAGACCCAGTACTTC.

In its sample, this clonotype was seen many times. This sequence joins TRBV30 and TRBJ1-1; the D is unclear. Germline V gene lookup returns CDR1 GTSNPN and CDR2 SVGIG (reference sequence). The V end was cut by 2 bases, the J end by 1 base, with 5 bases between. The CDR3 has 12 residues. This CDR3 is CAWSLENTEAFF. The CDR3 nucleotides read TGTGCCTGGAGTCTGGAGAACACTGAAGCTTTCTTT.

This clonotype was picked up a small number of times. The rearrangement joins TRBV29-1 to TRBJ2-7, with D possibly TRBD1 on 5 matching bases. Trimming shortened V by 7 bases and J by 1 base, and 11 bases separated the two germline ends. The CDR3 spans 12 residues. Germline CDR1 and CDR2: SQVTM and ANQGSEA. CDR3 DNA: TGCAGCGCCGGACAAGGTTCCTACGAGCAGTACTTC. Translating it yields CSAGQGSYEQYF.

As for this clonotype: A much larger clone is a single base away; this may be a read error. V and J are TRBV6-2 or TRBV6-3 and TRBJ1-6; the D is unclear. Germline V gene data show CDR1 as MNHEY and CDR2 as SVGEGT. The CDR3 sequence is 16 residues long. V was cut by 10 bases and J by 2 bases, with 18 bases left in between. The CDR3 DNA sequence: TGTGCCACCCGGACGGATTCGAGCCCCTATAATTCACCCCTCCACTTT. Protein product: CATRTDSSPYNSPLHF.

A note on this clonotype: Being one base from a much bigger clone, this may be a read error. CDR3: CVSSETGDAGELFF. The CDR3 nucleotides read TGTGTCAGCAGCGAGACAGGGGATGCCGGGGAGCTGTTTTTT. The rearrangement links TRBV2 to TRBJ2-2; 8 bases map to TRBD1. The CDR3 loop spans 14 amino acids. Germline CDR1 reads SNHLY; CDR2 reads FYNNEI.

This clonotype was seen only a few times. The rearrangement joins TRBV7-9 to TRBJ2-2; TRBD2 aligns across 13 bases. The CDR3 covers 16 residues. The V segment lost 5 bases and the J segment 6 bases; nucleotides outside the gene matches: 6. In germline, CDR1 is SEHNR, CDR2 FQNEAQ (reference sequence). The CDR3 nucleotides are TGTGCCAGCAGCACACGGGGACTAGCGGGGCCCGGGGAGCTGTTTTTT. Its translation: CASSTRGLAGPGELFF. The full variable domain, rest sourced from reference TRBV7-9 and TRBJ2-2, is DTGVSQNPRHKITKRGQNVTFRCDPISEHNRLYWYRQTLGQGPEFLTYFQNEAQLEKSRLLSDRFSAERPKGSFSTLEIQRTEQGDSAMYLCASSTRGLAGPGELFFGEGSRLTVL.

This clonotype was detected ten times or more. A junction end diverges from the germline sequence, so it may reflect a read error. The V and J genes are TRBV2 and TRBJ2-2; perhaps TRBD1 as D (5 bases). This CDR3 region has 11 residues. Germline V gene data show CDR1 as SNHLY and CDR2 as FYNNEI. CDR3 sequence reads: CASGDSGELFF. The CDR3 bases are TGTGCCAGCGGTGACAGCGGGGAGCTGTTTTTT.

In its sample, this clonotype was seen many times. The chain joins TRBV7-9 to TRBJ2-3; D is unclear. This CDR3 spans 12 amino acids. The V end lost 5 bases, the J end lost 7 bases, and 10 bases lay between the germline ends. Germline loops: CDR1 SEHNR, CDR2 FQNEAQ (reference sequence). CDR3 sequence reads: CASSHNPNTQYF. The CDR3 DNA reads TGTGCCAGCAGCCATAACCCAAATACGCAGTATTTT. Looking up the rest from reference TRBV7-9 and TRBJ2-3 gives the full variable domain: DTGVSQNPRHKITKRGQNVTFRCDPISEHNRLYWYRQTLGQGPEFLTYFQNEAQLEKSRLLSDRFSAERPKGSFSTLEIQRTEQGDSAMYLCASSHNPNTQYFGPGTRLTVL.

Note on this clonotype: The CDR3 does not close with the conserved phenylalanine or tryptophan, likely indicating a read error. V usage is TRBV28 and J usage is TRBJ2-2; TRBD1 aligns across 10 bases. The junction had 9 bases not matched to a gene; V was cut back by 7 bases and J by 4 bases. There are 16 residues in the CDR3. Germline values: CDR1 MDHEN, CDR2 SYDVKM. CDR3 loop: CASKSRQGAGTGELFL. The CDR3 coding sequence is TGTGCCAGCAAGTCAAGACAGGGGGCGGGCACCGGGGAGCTGTTTCTT.

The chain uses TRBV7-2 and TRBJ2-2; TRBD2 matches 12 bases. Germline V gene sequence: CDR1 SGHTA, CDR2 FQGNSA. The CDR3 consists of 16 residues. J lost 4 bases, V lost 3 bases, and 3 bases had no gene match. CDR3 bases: TGTGCCAGCAGCTTCCTAGCGGGAGGGTTCACCGGGGAGCTGTTTTTT. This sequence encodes CASSFLAGGFTGELFF.

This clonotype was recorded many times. The CDR3, as DNA: TGTGCCATCAGTGACGGACAGGGGCAAGAGACCCAGTACTTC. Translated, it gives CAISDGQGQETQYF. This rearrangement joins TRBV10-3 to TRBJ2-5, with 9 bases that match TRBD1. The V segment lost 3 bases and the J segment 2 bases; nucleotides outside the gene matches: 1. This CDR3 is built from 14 residues. CDR1 is ENHRY, CDR2 SYGVKD, per germline.